This TCR beta chain was obtained from a study of human T cells and chemical hapten exposure. Across the whole study: In the sensitization step, 2% DPC was placed on about 2 cm by about 2 cm of upper inner arm skin.

Time point described: patch test 2, 6 weeks after DPC sensitization. The treatment here: therapeutic diphenylcyclopropenone sensitization with weekly scalp DPC. Sequencing started from total RNA isolated from unfractionated whole blood. Within the library, unique molecular identifiers were attached to each individual cDNA molecule. Using its own MiXCR run on the RACE reads, TCRdb lists one record per CDR3 protein. The data show just over 350,000 distinct CDR3 sequences, roughly 6.3% seen once. This clonotype was seen only a few times. The antigen is unknown. Study observations and caveats: Counts of TCRs above 1 in 1000 frequency stayed unchanged with DPC sensitization.

The sequence was collected from a woman under 30 with alopecia areata. Some clones in this sample may be carry-over from other donors' samples. The sample in question was whole blood, obtained in connection with sensitization to the hapten diphenylcyclopropenone (DPC).

The CDR3 here is CASREGIEAFF. The DNA of the CDR3 is TGTGCCAGCAGGGAAGGAATTGAAGCTTTCTTT. The rearrangement joins TRBV7-9 to TRBJ1-1; no firm D call. The CDR3 is made up of 11 amino acids. The V and J ends lost 6 bases and 7 bases respectively, with 9 bases between them. Germline lookup yields CDR1 SEHNR and CDR2 FQNEAQ (reference sequence).